Below, one T cell receptor beta chain is given with its context. As yet, its antigen is unknown. These data belong to a study of T cell responses to AZD1222 COVID-19 vaccine. Study-level results: Rises in breadth and depth of Spike-specific TCRs came after two AZD1222 doses.

The protocol was immunoSEQ multiplex PCR, while the TCRdb copy is restricted to in-frame clones and leaves out a portion. Among under 150,000 clones listed, about 91% were seen once. The CDR3 contains 17 residues. The V and J ends lost 0 bases and 8 bases respectively, with 22 bases between them. Looked up from germline, CDR1 is SGHDN and CDR2 is FVKESK. The receptor comes from an adult in good health. The rearrangement uses TRBV14 and TRBJ1-2; D not certain. This sample comprised peripheral blood, obtained on day 0 of AZD1222 vaccination. The CDR3 bases are TGTGCCAGCAGCCAAGATCTGGGCAGTGGTTTGTCTTTGGGCTACACCTTC. It yields the protein CASSQDLGSGLSLGYTF. Using reference TRBV14 and TRBJ1-2 for the parts outside the CDR3, the full variable domain is EAGVTQFPSHSVIEKGQTVTLRCDPISGHDNLYWYRRVMGKEIKFLLHFVKESKQDESGMPNNRFLAERTGGTYSTLKVQPAELEDSGVYFCASSQDLGSGLSLGYTFGSGTRLTVV.